This T cell receptor (beta chain) is drawn from a study of graft-versus-host responses after intestinal transplantation (dated by TCRdb to about 2021). About the study as a whole: Multivisceral, liver-intestinal, or isolated intestinal transplants were received by the recipients. Anti-thymocyte globulin induction was given to all recipients, followed by maintenance tacrolimus and steroids for around three years. After intestinal transplantation, graft-versus-host and host-versus-graft alloreactive T cell clones were followed in the graft, circulation and bone marrow using bulk TCR-beta CDR3 sequencing. Alloreactive clones were identified by sequencing pre-transplant mixed lymphocyte reaction products and comparing these products with unstimulated pre-transplant donor and recipient T cells. The cohort enrolled 24 intestinal transplant recipients, one of whom was a retransplant, and a few patients without pretransplant specimens were excluded. A peak of at least 4% donor T cells among recipient peripheral blood mononuclear cells was the definition used for donor T cell macrochimerism. Samples from three later patients were sequenced in-house on an Illumina MiSeq with MiXCR processing rather than by the commercial service.

V is shortened by 6 bases, J by 1 base, and the region joining them spans 19 bases. The CDR3 runs 16 amino acids, cysteine and phenylalanine included. The sequence is cut down to CDR3 DNA, 48 bases in frame from base 1. From the germline V gene, CDR1 is MDHEN and CDR2 is SYDVKM. As regards this clone: The antigen it recognizes is unknown. No per-base quality is available; no much larger clone lies one base away.

The sample's time point, from its label and the paper: cells obtained before transplantation from donor or recipient. CD3+CD4+ and CD3+CD8+ populations were FACS-sorted from unstimulated pre-transplant donor and recipient cells taken from spleen or lymph nodes. The library came from the immunoSEQ multiplex PCR assay. For most patients, genomic DNA was isolated using the Qiagen DNeasy Blood and Tissue Kit and was shipped frozen to Adaptive Biotechnologies for TCR sequencing. For most patients, high-throughput TCR-beta CDR3 sequencing of genomic DNA was performed by Adaptive Biotechnologies. The study's own analysis went as follows. TCR sequencing data were retrieved from Adaptive's ImmunoSEQ software for about 17 patients, whereas a few other patients were processed with MiXCR and VDJtools. CD4 versus CD8 sorting errors were corrected by removing sequences found in both subsets at a frequency ratio below 5:1. Because the origin of CDR3 nucleotide sequences shared between donor and recipient could not be assigned, those sequences were removed. To count as alloreactive, a clone needed at least 2-fold expansion over unstimulated cells and a minimum CFSE-low frequency of 0.002% (template counts) or 0.001% (read counts). Clones detected in sequenced pre-transplant spleen, lymph node, or MLR CFSE-low populations of the donor or recipient were defined as mappable. Cumulative frequency of alloreactive clones was calculated as a percentage of all sequences weighted by copy number. The table comes from immuneACCESS by way of TCRdb, which keeps in-frame sequences with V and J called. Part of the clones is missing from these tables; in studies checked, under half for an unresolved V gene and the rest for unknown reasons. The DNA was the basis for D and trimming; V, J and clone size are from that table. The sample table records about 86,000 clones; about 88% of these occur just once. Roughly 0.3% of the sample belongs to the ten largest clones.

The paper's findings and limits, for the study overall: Peak levels of circulating GvH clones were associated with declines in HvG clones early after transplant. GvH clones turned up in recipient bone marrow, with some appearing earlier in ileal mucosa or blood, a pattern consistent with an intestinal mucosal origin. Conclusions were limited by the relatively low number and heterogeneity of intestinal transplant patients. High GvH to HvG T cell clonal ratios were observed in the allografts of patients with donor T cell macrochimerism.

Here the sequenced sample was unstimulated CD4+ T cells sorted from spleen or lymph node cells, taken before transplant. The chain joins TRBV28 to TRBJ2-7, with TRBD2 as a weak D call on 5 bases. This TCR derives from a human donor who was the organ donor for an intestinal transplant. The DNA reads as follows: TGTGCCAGCAGCGCCCGACGGAGGTCGACTTCCTACGAGCAGTACTTC. Translated, this gives CASSARRRSTSYEQYF.